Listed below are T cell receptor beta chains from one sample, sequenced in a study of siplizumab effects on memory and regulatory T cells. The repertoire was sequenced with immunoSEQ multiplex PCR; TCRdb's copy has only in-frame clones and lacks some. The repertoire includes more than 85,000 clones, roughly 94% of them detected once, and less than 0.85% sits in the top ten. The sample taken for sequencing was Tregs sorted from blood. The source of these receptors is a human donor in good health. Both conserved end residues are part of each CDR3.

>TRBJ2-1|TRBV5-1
CASSAETGVTEQFF
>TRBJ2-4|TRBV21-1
CASSKRGRSLAKNIQYF
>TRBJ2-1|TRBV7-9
CASSLVAGNSMNEQFF
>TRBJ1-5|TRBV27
CASSLFQGAQPQHF
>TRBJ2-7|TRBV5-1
CASSGQGFQDEQYF
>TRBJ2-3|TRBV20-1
CSALLTDTQYF
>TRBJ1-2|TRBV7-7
CASSSPEGWHGYTF
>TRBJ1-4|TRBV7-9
CASSLWAAGLNEKLFF
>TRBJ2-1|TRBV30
CAWSAGRGQFF
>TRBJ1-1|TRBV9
CASSHGYNTEAFF
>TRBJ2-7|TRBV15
CATSRVGEQYF
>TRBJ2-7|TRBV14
CASSQKLAYPPEQYF
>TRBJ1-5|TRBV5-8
CASSRLRNSNQPQHF
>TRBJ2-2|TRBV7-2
CASSLATGITGELFF
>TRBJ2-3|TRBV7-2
CASSIKPTSGSRADTQYF
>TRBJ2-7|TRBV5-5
CASGQGTGWTEQYF
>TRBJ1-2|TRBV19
CASAPGQSYGYTF
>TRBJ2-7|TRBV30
CAWSRSGDHEQYF
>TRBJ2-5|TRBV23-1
CASSLYYGTRSSRGQETQYF
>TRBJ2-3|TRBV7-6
CASSLGAAADTQYF
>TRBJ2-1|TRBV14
CASSQDLSNRQFF
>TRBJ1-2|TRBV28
CASSFGVNPNYGYTF
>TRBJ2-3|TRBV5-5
CASSLAGTGADTQYF
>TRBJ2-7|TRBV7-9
CASRKSGQGASAEQYF
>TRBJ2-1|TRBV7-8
CASVLAGRGNNEQFF
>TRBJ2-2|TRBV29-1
CSVTKQGAGELFF
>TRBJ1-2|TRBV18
CASSPVSGFYGYTF
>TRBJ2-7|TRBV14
CASSRGFYEQYF
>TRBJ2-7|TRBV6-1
CATFRQIYEQYF
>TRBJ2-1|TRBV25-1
CASSEYIRREYVDEQFF
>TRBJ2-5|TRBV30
CAWSVYETQYF
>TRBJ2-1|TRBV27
CASRYSFGTGGENEQFF
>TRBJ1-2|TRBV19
CASSIGQVHPYYGYTF
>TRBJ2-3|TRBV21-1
CASKGRPADTQYF
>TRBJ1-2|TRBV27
CASSLSLGQAGLNYGYTF
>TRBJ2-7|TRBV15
CATKRGRGETYEQYF
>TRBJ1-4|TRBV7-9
CASSSQEFPEKLFF
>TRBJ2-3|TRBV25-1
CASSASSGGGTQYF
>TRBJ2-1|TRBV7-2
CASSLVSGQLLGSFF
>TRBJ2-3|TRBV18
CASSPREGQADTQYF
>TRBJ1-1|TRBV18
CASSTRTGGHTEAFF
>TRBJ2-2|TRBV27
CASSLGTGRPGELFF
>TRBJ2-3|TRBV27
CASSLAGFSTDTQYF
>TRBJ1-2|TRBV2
CASSDRRGASGYTF
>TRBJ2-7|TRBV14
CASSSSLYEQYF
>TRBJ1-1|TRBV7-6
CASSLGGEAFF
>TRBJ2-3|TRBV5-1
CASSLLKVAGATDTQYF
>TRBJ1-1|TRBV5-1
CASNLAAGTGGSEAFF